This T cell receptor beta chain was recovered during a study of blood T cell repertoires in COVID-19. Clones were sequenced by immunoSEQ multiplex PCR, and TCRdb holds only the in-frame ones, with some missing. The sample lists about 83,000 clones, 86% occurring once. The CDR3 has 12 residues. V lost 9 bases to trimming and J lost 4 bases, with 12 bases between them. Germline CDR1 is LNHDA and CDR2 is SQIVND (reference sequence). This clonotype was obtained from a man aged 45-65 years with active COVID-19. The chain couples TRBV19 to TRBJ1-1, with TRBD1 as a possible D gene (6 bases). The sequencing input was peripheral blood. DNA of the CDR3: TGTGCCAGCGCGGGGGCACCCACTGAAGCTTTCTTT. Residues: CASAGAPTEAFF.